These 16 T cell receptor beta chains were all obtained from the same sample, sequenced in a study of PD-1 blockade in mismatch repair-deficient tumors (dated by TCRdb to the late 2010s). Libraries came from the immunoSEQ multiplex PCR assay. TCRdb mirrors the immuneACCESS table, restricted to in-frame sequences. Some clones are absent from its copies; in checked studies, under half trace to an unresolved V gene, and the reason for the others is unknown. The sample contains around 40,000 clones, around four fifths of them found a single time. The ten largest clones take up under 1.2% of the sample. The material sequenced was PBMCs, taken 38 to 40 weeks after starting pembrolizumab. These receptors all stem from an adult with mismatch repair-deficient cancer.

The V and J genes are TRBV15 and TRBJ1-2, with 7 bases aligning to TRBD1. The CDR3 runs 15 residues. Losses at the gene ends were 5 bases for V and 5 bases for J; bases not matched to a gene: 11. Germline loops: CDR1 LNHNV, CDR2 YYDKDF (reference sequence). The CDR3 DNA is TGTGCCACCAGCTCGCGACAGGGCCTACTATATGGCTACACCTTC. Its protein product is CATSSRQGLLYGYTF.

This chain joins TRBV6-7 and TRBJ2-5, with a possible D match to TRBD2 (6 bases). TRBV6-7 is an ORF, and what it does is uncertain. Trimming shortened V by 4 bases and J by 4 bases, and 16 bases separated the two germline ends. The length of the CDR3 is 15 residues. This chain's CDR3 is CASSSLLGRGETQYF. The CDR3 region has the DNA TGTGCCAGCAGTTCCCTCTTGGGGCGGGGAGAGACCCAGTACTTC.

V and J are TRBV27 and TRBJ1-1, with D hard to call. This CDR3 is built from 15 residues. Trimming removed 2 bases at V and 3 bases at J, with 13 bases between. The germline gives CDR1 MNHEY, CDR2 SMNVEV (reference sequence). CDR3 coding DNA: TGTGCCAGCAGTTTAGGGTTTAGGCGGGACACTGAAGCTTTCTTT. As protein: CASSLGFRRDTEAFF.

CDR3 coding DNA: TGTGCCTGGATCTCGAGGTGGGAAGGGGCTGAAGCTTTCTTT. It is translated as CAWISRWEGAEAFF. The chain is built from TRBV30 and TRBJ1-1, with a weak D call TRBD1 (5 bases). The V end lost 4 bases, the J end lost 6 bases, and 18 bases lay between the germline ends. Germline V gene sequence: CDR1 GTSNPN, CDR2 SVGIG (reference sequence). This CDR3 has 14 amino acids.

This clone was picked up one time. The chain employs TRBV29-1 and TRBJ1-5, with D tentatively TRBD1 (6 bases). Germline V gene sequence: CDR1 SQVTM, CDR2 ANQGSEA. The CDR3 consists of 14 residues. The V gene lost 6 bases and the J gene lost 7 bases, with 19 bases spanning the gap. The CDR3 is CSVGTGIGEQPQHF. The CDR3, as DNA: TGCAGCGTAGGTACAGGGATTGGAGAGCAGCCCCAGCATTTT. Together with reference TRBV29-1 and TRBJ1-5, the CDR3 gives the full variable domain: SAVISQKPSRDICQRGTSLTIQCQVDSQVTMMFWYRQQPGQSLTLIATANQGSEATYESGFVIDKFPISRPNLTFSTLTVSNMSPEDSSIYLCSVGTGIGEQPQHFGDGTRLSIL.

This chain connects TRBV5-1 to TRBJ1-6; D possibly corresponds to TRBD1 (6 bases). The CDR3 contains 16 residues. Deletions cut 5 bases from V and 10 bases from J, with 22 bases between. Germline CDR1 reads SGHRS; CDR2 reads YFSETQ. The CDR3 nucleotides read TGCGCCAGCAGTCAAGCCGAACAGGGACCTGGATCACCCCTCCACTTT. It yields the protein CASSQAEQGPGSPLHF.

In nucleotides, the CDR3 is TGTGCCAGCAGTTACCAAGCGGGCCCCTCCTACGAGCAGTACTTC. It specifies CASSYQAGPSYEQYF. The V call is TRBV6-5, the J call TRBJ2-7, with D perhaps matching TRBD2 (6 bases). Germline V gene lookup returns CDR1 MNHEY and CDR2 SVGAGI. The ends were cut back, 2 bases at V and 0 bases at J, with 11 bases in the middle. The CDR3 contains 15 residues.

Notes on this clone: Additional DNA sequences in this sample encode the identical CDR3. V is TRBV7-3 and J is TRBJ1-1; 9 bases fit TRBD1. Germline V gives CDR1 SGHTA, CDR2 FQGTGA. With V trimmed by 3 bases and J by 2 bases, 1 base remained unmatched. This CDR3 is built from 14 residues. The CDR3 DNA reads TGTGCCAGCAGCTTGACAGGGGGTAACACTGAAGCTTTCTTT. Protein product: CASSLTGGNTEAFF.

V usage is TRBV5-1 and J usage is TRBJ2-3; TRBD1 matches at 8 bases. Per the germline V gene, CDR1 is SGHRS and CDR2 is YFSETQ. The V segment lost 0 bases and the J segment 1 base; nucleotides outside the gene matches: 4. CDR3 length equals 16 residues. CDR3 nucleotides: TGCGCCAGCAGCTTGGACAGGGGGGTTGGCACAGATACGCAGTATTTT. It yields the protein CASSLDRGVGTDTQYF.

This chain uses TRBV5-1 with TRBJ1-1; TRBD1 matches at 10 bases. J gave up 4 bases and V 1 base, and 7 bases lay outside the gene matches. Germline loops: CDR1 SGHRS, CDR2 YFSETQ. The CDR3 loop spans 16 amino acids. The CDR3 DNA is TGCGCCAGCAGCTTGCGGACAGGGGGGTCAGGCACTGAAGCTTTCTTT. This sequence encodes CASSLRTGGSGTEAFF.

Regarding this clone: One junction end disagrees with the germline gene, perhaps due to a read error. DNA of the CDR3: TGTGCCAGCACCCCCCTAGCGCAAAGCTCCTACTATGAGCAGTTCTTC. Its translation: CASTPLAQSSYYEQFF. The rearrangement joins TRBV7-9 to TRBJ2-1, with a possible D match to TRBD2 (6 bases). The CDR3 totals 16 residues. The germline V gene encodes CDR1 SEHNR and CDR2 FQNEAQ (reference sequence).

This clone was found once. V gene TRBV7-9 combines with J gene TRBJ2-5, with TRBD2 matching 8 bases. Germline CDR1 reads SEHNR; CDR2 reads FQNEAQ (reference sequence). Trimming removed 3 bases from V and 4 bases from J; junction bases left unmatched: 7. CDR3 length: 15 amino acids. CDR3 DNA: TGTGCCAGCAGCTTTATGGGCGGGAGGACAGAGACCCAGTACTTC. Amino acid sequence: CASSFMGGRTETQYF.

The rearrangement links TRBV6-4 to TRBJ2-1, with D maybe TRBD1 (6 bases). Per the germline V gene, CDR1 is MRHNA and CDR2 is SNTAGT. The germline V and J ends were trimmed by 2 bases and 1 base, with 12 bases remaining between them. The CDR3 spans 16 residues. CDR3 region: CASSDTPGASYNEQFF. DNA of the CDR3: TGTGCCAGCAGTGACACCCCAGGGGCGTCCTACAATGAGCAGTTCTTC.

The V and J genes are TRBV12-2 and TRBJ2-1; TRBD2, the D gene given by the table, was not confirmed from the DNA. TRBV12-2 is a listed pseudogene. The CDR3 has 16 amino acids. The CDR3 protein is CASRLVRRGPTNEQFF. DNA of the CDR3: TGTGCAAGTCGCTTAGTTCGGCGGGGGCCTACCAATGAGCAGTTCTTC.

This rearrangement joins TRBV7-9 to TRBJ2-1; D not resolved. This CDR3 region has 12 residues. V shed 2 bases and J shed 4 bases, with 3 bases lying between them. Germline lookup yields CDR1 SEHNR and CDR2 FQNEAQ (reference sequence). DNA for the CDR3: TGTGCCAGCAGCTTAATATACAATGAGCAGTTCTTC. As protein: CASSLIYNEQFF.

The chain uses TRBV7-6 and TRBJ1-1; 7 positions match TRBD1. Germline V gene sequence: CDR1 SGHVS, CDR2 FNYEAQ. The CDR3 spans 11 residues. The V gene end was trimmed by 8 bases and the J gene end by 12 bases; junction bases not matched to a gene: 9. Here the CDR3 reads CASGNRGETFF. The DNA of the CDR3 is TGTGCCAGCGGAAACAGGGGCGAGACTTTCTTT.